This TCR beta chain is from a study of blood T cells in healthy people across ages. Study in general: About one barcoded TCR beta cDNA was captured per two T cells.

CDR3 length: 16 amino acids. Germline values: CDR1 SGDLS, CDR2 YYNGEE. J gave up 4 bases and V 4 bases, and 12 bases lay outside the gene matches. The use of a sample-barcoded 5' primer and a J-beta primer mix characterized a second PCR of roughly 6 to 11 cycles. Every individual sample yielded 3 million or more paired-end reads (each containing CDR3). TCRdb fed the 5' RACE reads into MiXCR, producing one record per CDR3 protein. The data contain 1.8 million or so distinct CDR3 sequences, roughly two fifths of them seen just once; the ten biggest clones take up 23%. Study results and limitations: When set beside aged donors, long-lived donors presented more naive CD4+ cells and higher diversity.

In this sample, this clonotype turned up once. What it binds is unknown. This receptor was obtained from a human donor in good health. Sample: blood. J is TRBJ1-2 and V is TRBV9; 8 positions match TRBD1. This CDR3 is CASSPRGAGGGYGYTF. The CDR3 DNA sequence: TGTGCCAGCAGCCCGCGGGGGGCAGGGGGCGGCTATGGCTACACCTTC.